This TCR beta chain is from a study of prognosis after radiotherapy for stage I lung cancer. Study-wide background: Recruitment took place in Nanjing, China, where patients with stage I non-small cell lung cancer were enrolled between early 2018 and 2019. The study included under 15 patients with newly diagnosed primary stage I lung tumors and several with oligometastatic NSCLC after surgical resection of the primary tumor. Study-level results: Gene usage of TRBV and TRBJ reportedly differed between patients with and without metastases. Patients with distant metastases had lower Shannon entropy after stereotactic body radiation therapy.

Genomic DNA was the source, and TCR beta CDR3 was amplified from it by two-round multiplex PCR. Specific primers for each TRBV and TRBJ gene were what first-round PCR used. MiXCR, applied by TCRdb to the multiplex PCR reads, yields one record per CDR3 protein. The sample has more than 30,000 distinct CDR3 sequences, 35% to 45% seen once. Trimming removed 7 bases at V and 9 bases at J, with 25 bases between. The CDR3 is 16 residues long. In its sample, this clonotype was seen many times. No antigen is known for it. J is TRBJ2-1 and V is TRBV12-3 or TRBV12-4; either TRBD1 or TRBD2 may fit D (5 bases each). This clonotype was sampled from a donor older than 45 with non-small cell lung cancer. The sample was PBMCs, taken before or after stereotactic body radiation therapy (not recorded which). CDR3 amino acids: CASTSTTGTEGSEQFF. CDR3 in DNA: TGTGCCAGCACCTCAACCACCGGGACCGAAGGCAGTGAGCAGTTCTTC.